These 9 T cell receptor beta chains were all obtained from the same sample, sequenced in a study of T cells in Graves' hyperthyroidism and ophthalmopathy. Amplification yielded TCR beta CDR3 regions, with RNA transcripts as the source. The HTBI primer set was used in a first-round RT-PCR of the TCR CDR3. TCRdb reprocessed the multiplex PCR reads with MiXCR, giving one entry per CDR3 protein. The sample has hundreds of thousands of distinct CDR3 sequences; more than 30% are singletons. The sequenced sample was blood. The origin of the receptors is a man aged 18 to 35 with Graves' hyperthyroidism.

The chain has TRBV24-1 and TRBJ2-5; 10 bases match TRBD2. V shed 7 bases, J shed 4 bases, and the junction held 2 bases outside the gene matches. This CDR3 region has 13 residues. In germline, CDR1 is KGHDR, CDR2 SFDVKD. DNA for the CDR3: TGTGCCACCAGCGTAGCGGGGGGAGAGACCCAGTACTTC. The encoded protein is CATSVAGGETQYF.

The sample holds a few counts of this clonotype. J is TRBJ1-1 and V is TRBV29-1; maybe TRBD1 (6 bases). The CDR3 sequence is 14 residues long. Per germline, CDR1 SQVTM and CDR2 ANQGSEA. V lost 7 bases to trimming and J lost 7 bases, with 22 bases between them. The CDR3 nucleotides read TGCAGCGCCGGACATGCGGGGGCGGCGATTGAAGCTTTCTTT. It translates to CSAGHAGAAIEAFF.

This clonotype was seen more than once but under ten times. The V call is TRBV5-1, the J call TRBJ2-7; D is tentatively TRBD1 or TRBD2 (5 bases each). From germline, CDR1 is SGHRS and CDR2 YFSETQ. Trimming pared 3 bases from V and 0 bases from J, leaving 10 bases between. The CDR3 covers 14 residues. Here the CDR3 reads CASSSWGPSYEQYF. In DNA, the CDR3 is TGCGCCAGCAGCTCGTGGGGACCCTCCTACGAGCAGTACTTC.

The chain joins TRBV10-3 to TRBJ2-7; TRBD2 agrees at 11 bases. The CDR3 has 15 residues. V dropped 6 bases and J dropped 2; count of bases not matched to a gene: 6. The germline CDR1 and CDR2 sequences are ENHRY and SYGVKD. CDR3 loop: CAIRSSGRAAYEQYF. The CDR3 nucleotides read TGTGCCATCAGGAGTAGCGGGAGGGCCGCCTACGAGCAGTACTTC.

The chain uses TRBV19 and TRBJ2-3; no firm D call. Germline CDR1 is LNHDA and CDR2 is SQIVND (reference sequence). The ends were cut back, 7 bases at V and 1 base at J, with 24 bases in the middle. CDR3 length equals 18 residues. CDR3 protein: CASTPLGSGDIGTDTQYF. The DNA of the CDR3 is TGTGCCAGTACTCCCCTAGGTTCCGGAGACATCGGCACAGATACGCAGTATTTT.

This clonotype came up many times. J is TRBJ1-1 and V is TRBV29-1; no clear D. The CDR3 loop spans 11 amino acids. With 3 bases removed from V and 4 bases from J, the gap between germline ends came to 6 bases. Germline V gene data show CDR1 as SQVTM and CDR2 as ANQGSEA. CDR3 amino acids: CSVDPGTEAFF. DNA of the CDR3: TGCAGCGTTGATCCGGGCACTGAAGCTTTCTTT.

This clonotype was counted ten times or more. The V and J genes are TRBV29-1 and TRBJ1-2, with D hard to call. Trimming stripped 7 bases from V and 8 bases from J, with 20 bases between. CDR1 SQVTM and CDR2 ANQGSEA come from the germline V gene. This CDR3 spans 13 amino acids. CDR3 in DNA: TGCAGCGCCCCGACTGAGGAGGCGGGAGGCTACACCTTC. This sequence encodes CSAPTEEAGGYTF.

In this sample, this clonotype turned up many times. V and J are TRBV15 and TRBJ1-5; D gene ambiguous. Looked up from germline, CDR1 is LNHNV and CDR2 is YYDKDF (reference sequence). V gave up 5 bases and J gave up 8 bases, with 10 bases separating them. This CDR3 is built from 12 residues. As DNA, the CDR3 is TGTGCCACCAGCGGTCGGGATGAGCCCCAGCATTTT. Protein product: CATSGRDEPQHF.

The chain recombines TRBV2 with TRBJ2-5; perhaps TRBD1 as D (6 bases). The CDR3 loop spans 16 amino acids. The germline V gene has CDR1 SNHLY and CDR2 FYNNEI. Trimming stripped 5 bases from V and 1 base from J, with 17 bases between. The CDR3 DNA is TGTGCCAGCAGTTTAGAACAGGGAACTTCCCAAGAGACCCAGTACTTC. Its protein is CASSLEQGTSQETQYF.